A selection of T cell receptor beta chains follows, all from one sample in a study of blood T cell repertoires in COVID-19. The table came from immunoSEQ multiplex PCR; TCRdb's copy has only in-frame clones and leaves some out. The data contain 200,000 to 250,000 clones, roughly 90% of them singletons. Source material: PBMCs or T cells enriched from blood (not recorded which). The receptors come from a woman aged 45-60 years in a cohort exposed to, infected with or recovered from COVID-19 (not recorded which). CDR3s include the opening cysteine and the closing phenylalanine or tryptophan. The order of the fields is J gene, V gene, clone size, CDR3 protein. Not every row has a clone size; where given, it reads once, few, many or a size class.

TRBJ2-3 TRBV5-1 - CASSFVSGGLSDTQYF
TRBJ2-5 TRBV4-2 - CASSQVRASGARETQYF
TRBJ2-5 TRBV5-4 - CASSLGGLGQETQYF
TRBJ1-1 TRBV10-3 - CATGGEAGESVTEAFF
TRBJ2-7 TRBV5-1 - CASSLRGSSGTSISYEQYF
TRBJ2-2 TRBV11-3 - CASSLGGGTGELFF
TRBJ2-5 TRBV18 - CASSSNSGGAWKTQYF
TRBJ1-1 TRBV11-2 - CASSWGGTEAFF
TRBJ1-5 TRBV28 - CASSWWRSGNQPQHF
TRBJ2-5 TRBV6-5 - CASSGGIKKETQYF
TRBJ1-4 TRBV7-2 - CASSSGGLRNEKLFF
TRBJ2-5 TRBV19 - CASALTGDYQETQYF
TRBJ1-2 TRBV7-9 - CASSLAGAPGYTF
TRBJ2-3 TRBV7-9 - CASSLGTSGGASTDTQYF
TRBJ2-3 TRBV5-1 many CASSLAWRIPPSVTDTQYF
TRBJ1-4 TRBV7-2 - CASSLGRQPNEKLFF
TRBJ1-6 TRBV30 - CAWISGRNSPLHF
TRBJ1-2 TRBV19 - CASSMRSQGYGYTF
TRBJ2-7 TRBV29-1 - CSVTDRAGSGQYF
TRBJ1-6 TRBV7-6 - CASSQQLNTPLHF